This T cell receptor (beta chain) emerged from a study of T cell changes during pregnancy in multiple sclerosis. The method was immunoSEQ multiplex PCR; TCRdb's version includes in-frame clones alone and lacks a portion of them. The profile shows 40,000 to 50,000 clones, approximately 92% of them singletons. Trimming cost V 3 bases and J 4 bases, with 17 bases left between them. CDR3 size: 16 residues. Germline CDR1 reads SGHTA; CDR2 reads FQGTGA. The sequenced sample was CD4+ T cells from peripheral blood mononuclear cells, obtained before pregnancy. The chain employs TRBV7-3 and TRBJ2-3; TRBD2 might be the D (7 bases). This TCR came from a female donor with multiple sclerosis, enrolled in a pregnancy study. CDR3 coding DNA: TGTGCCAGCAGCTTGGGAGGGGGGCGAGGGGCAGATACGCAGTATTTT. Protein product: CASSLGGGRGADTQYF.